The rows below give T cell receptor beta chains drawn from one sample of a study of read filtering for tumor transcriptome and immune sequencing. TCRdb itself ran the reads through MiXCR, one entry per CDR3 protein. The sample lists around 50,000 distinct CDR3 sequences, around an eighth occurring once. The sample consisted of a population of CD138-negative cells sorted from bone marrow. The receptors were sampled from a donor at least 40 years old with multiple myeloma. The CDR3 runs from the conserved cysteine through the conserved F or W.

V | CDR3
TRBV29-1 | CSVGARRDTEAFF
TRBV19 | CASTGRRNYGYTF
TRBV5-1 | CASSQMDRFDEQYF
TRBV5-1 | CASNGQGATEAFF
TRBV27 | CASSLRRGGDNEQFF
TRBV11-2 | CASSLDRYRSNTGELFF
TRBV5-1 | CASNPRPGTSGGEQYF
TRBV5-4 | CASKTGGPRPETQYF
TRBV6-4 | CASRPLPGQGYNYGYTF
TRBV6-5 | CASSSPWTGGSYEQYF
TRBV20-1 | CSARDPSTGRAKETQYF
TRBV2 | CASSEGPGQGQETQYF
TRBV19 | CASSINRAGTGELFF
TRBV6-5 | CASSYSTGEPLHF
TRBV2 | CASSELENTEAFF
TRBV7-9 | CASSLPRGVGYGYTF
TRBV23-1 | CASSQVVRGQNKLYEQYF
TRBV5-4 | CASSSASVHEQFF
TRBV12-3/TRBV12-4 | CASSVNQGVKQYF
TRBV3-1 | CASSTRTGANEQFF
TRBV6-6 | CASSYPDGRSGANVLTF
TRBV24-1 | CAVDDSNQPQHF
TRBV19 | CASSIGSGGSYEQYF
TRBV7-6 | CASSSRDPLGETQYF
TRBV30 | CAWSGLRTEAFF
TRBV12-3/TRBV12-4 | CASSLPGGSTEAFF
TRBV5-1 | CASSLMGSYGYTF
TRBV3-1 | CASSQSGQIYGYTF
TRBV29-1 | CSVLAGGRYNEQFF
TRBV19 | CASRRTGYIYNEQLF
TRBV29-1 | CSVDDRGLGNTIYF
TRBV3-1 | CASSRELGGYTF
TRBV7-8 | CASSHDGNTIYF
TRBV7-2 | CASSLAAGVTEQFF
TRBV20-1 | CSARGGPFYGYTF
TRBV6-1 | CASRTGLAGDTDTQYF
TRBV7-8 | CASSLRVGGGARNEQFF
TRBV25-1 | CASSVKRPGGSYEQYF
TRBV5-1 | CASRVTAGQETQYF
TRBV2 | CASLGLAVTDTQYF
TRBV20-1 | CSARLAGGPREQFF
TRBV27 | CASSLMGGYYNEQFF
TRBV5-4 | CASSRLAGYNEQFF
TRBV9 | CASSARDRDEKLFF
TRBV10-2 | CASGTGRLSPLHF
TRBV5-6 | CASSSRDRGKQYF
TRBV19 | CASSGGQGSTEAFF
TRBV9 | CASSPTLGVQYF
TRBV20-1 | CSARVRGTSPTFYGYTF
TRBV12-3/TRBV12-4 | CASSARDSYNEQFF
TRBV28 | CASSGVSGANVLTF
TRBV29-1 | CSVRQGDQPQHF